This TCR beta chain was identified in a study of CD8 T cells in Susac syndrome. Roughly 0.45 to 1 ug RNA was reverse transcribed with random hexamers. TCRdb itself ran the immunoSEQ multiplex PCR reads through MiXCR, one entry per CDR3 protein. In the table there are 200,000 to 250,000 distinct CDR3 sequences, about 94% of which are singletons. Sequenced material: CD4+ T cells from PBMCs. The TCR comes from a human donor with multiple sclerosis.

The chain's CDR3 is CAITLHGAADTQYF. The CDR3 DNA is TGTGCCATCACCCTTCACGGGGCAGCAGATACGCAGTATTTT. This chain joins TRBV10-3 and TRBJ2-3, with D perhaps given as TRBD1 or TRBD2 (5 bases each). V lost 7 bases and J 4 bases, leaving 15 bases between the germline ends. Germline-derived CDR1 and CDR2 are ENHRY and SYGVKD. CDR3 size: 14 residues.